What follows describes a single T cell receptor (beta chain). Treatment indicated: oral pan-JAK inhibitor, 5-10 mg twice daily. V shed 0 bases and J shed 3 bases, with 9 bases lying between them. The CDR3 has 15 amino acids. The germline V gene encodes CDR1 LGHNA and CDR2 YSLEER. This entry comes from a study of CD8+ T cells in alopecia areata. Following extraction, RNA underwent reverse transcription to cDNA, which served as the sequencing template. Assay: immunoSEQ multiplex PCR; the TCRdb copy retains only in-frame clones and omits some. Altogether 150,000 to 200,000 clones are present, 50% to 70% being singletons, with the ten largest covering approximately 1.3%.

The sequenced sample was CD4+ T cells sorted from blood, obtained between weeks 47 and 50, from a patient treated with tofacitinib. The chain employs TRBV4-3 and TRBJ2-1; unclear D gene. This TCR was sampled from a human donor with alopecia areata. CDR3 protein: CASSQEGNVYNEQFF. Written as DNA, the CDR3 is TGCGCCAGCAGCCAAGAAGGAAATGTCTACAATGAGCAGTTCTTC.